A selection of T cell receptor beta chains follows, all from one sample in a study of blood T cell repertoires in COVID-19. TCRdb's table, derived via immunoSEQ multiplex PCR, lists solely in-frame clones and lacks some. The sample has some 180,000 clones; around 81% are singletons. The sequenced sample consisted of peripheral blood. These receptors originate from a woman of 80 years or more with COVID-19, enrolled during active disease. The CDR3 runs from the conserved cysteine through the conserved F or W.

j_gene: TRBJ1-5; v_gene: TRBV27; CDR3aa: CASRDTGPNQPQHF
j_gene: TRBJ1-5; v_gene: TRBV6-5; CDR3aa: CASRKQGLNQPQHF
j_gene: TRBJ1-1; v_gene: TRBV3-1/TRBV3-2; CDR3aa: CASSQGRRGTEAFF
j_gene: TRBJ1-5; v_gene: TRBV6-4; CDR3aa: CASNPEGGIGQPQHF
j_gene: TRBJ2-7; v_gene: TRBV7-7; CDR3aa: CASSSDGDGCNEQYF
j_gene: TRBJ1-3; v_gene: TRBV4-1; CDR3aa: CASSHQTLGNTIYF
j_gene: TRBJ2-3; v_gene: TRBV25-1; CDR3aa: CASSEFASTITDTQYF
j_gene: TRBJ1-6; v_gene: TRBV7-2; CDR3aa: CASSLGQSSYNSPLHF
j_gene: TRBJ1-5; v_gene: TRBV4-1; CDR3aa: CASSQAWGGQPQHF
j_gene: TRBJ1-2; v_gene: TRBV2; CDR3aa: CASSSGLNYGYTF
j_gene: TRBJ1-1; v_gene: TRBV5-1; CDR3aa: CASSLVRGRPAFF
j_gene: TRBJ2-2; v_gene: TRBV6-4; CDR3aa: CASSARVGGELFF
j_gene: TRBJ2-2; v_gene: TRBV24-1; CDR3aa: CATMREGTGELFF
j_gene: TRBJ1-2; v_gene: TRBV4-1; CDR3aa: CASSPRTGGNGYTF
j_gene: TRBJ2-3; v_gene: TRBV21-1; CDR3aa: CASSKARAGPSTDTQYF
j_gene: TRBJ2-5; v_gene: TRBV5-1; CDR3aa: CASSLWRAQETQYF
j_gene: TRBJ2-7; v_gene: TRBV6-2/TRBV6-3; CDR3aa: CASSYSMGTIYEQYF
j_gene: TRBJ1-4; v_gene: TRBV9; CDR3aa: CASSGITAAGGEKLFF
j_gene: TRBJ1-1; v_gene: TRBV29-1; CDR3aa: CSVGTGTGATEAFF
j_gene: TRBJ2-1; v_gene: TRBV28; CDR3aa: CASSLGRMAYNEQFF
j_gene: TRBJ2-3; v_gene: TRBV18; CDR3aa: CASHKAVGADTQYF
j_gene: TRBJ2-5; v_gene: TRBV5-3; CDR3aa: CARSWGQQETQYF
j_gene: TRBJ1-2; v_gene: TRBV7-2; CDR3aa: CASSQEAGGLYGYTF
j_gene: TRBJ1-4; v_gene: TRBV19; CDR3aa: CAVRDREEKLFF
j_gene: TRBJ2-7; v_gene: TRBV12-2; CDR3aa: CASRLVGGLAGSYEQYF
j_gene: TRBJ1-2; v_gene: TRBV29-1; CDR3aa: CSVEGQGGYGYTF
j_gene: TRBJ1-5; v_gene: TRBV19; CDR3aa: CASSGTGTVNQPQHF
j_gene: TRBJ1-1; v_gene: TRBV7-2; CDR3aa: CASSFNGYGGEAFF
j_gene: TRBJ1-1; v_gene: TRBV5-1; CDR3aa: CASSSGPSGYTEAFF
j_gene: TRBJ1-2; v_gene: TRBV18; CDR3aa: CASSPGEVVYYGYTF
j_gene: TRBJ1-1; v_gene: TRBV2; CDR3aa: CASSEAGRVRTEAFF
j_gene: TRBJ2-1; v_gene: TRBV7-6; CDR3aa: CASSGLDNEQFF
j_gene: TRBJ1-2; v_gene: TRBV12-2; CDR3aa: CASRPTGNYGYTF
j_gene: TRBJ2-1; v_gene: TRBV6-5; CDR3aa: CATASTQVNEQFF
j_gene: TRBJ2-3; v_gene: TRBV4-3; CDR3aa: CASSQDAQGAPTDTQYF
j_gene: TRBJ2-7; v_gene: TRBV25-1; CDR3aa: CASSEVGDEQYF
j_gene: TRBJ2-1; v_gene: TRBV24-1; CDR3aa: CATRSQGQGLQDEQFF
j_gene: TRBJ1-2; v_gene: TRBV15; CDR3aa: CATSRDAAGYGYTF
j_gene: TRBJ2-3; v_gene: TRBV6-5; CDR3aa: CASRNTGTDTQYF
j_gene: TRBJ2-7; v_gene: TRBV18; CDR3aa: CASSPGGPYEQYF
j_gene: TRBJ2-3; v_gene: TRBV24-1; CDR3aa: CATSDPTRSTDTQYF
j_gene: TRBJ2-3; v_gene: TRBV11-1; CDR3aa: CASSLHAGGTDTQYF
j_gene: TRBJ1-3; v_gene: TRBV6-5; CDR3aa: CASSYSGGVSGNTIYF
j_gene: TRBJ1-1; v_gene: TRBV7-9; CDR3aa: CASSARNTEAFF
j_gene: TRBJ2-3; v_gene: TRBV5-1; CDR3aa: CASSLLAGGTDTQYF
j_gene: TRBJ1-2; v_gene: TRBV21-1; CDR3aa: CASSKEWDSYGYTF
j_gene: TRBJ2-3; v_gene: TRBV24-1; CDR3aa: CATSAGSLSTDTQYF
j_gene: TRBJ1-6; v_gene: TRBV3-1/TRBV3-2; CDR3aa: CASSQDGESPLHF
j_gene: TRBJ1-5; v_gene: TRBV6-1; CDR3aa: CASSEGQGSNQPQHF
j_gene: TRBJ2-7; v_gene: TRBV6-5; CDR3aa: CASSFDSGGSYEQYF
j_gene: TRBJ2-5; v_gene: TRBV19; CDR3aa: CASSIEADQETQYF
j_gene: TRBJ2-1; v_gene: TRBV10-3; CDR3aa: CAAFSGRTSDEQFF
j_gene: TRBJ2-7; v_gene: TRBV18; CDR3aa: CASSPETGASYEQYF